This T cell receptor beta chain appears in the sequencing data of a study of response to subunit inactivated influenza vaccine. Each CDR3 protein gets one entry after TCRdb re-called the RT-PCR reads with MiXCR. The profile shows more than 550,000 distinct CDR3 sequences, roughly 10% of them singletons. This clonotype was counted a few times. This sample also belongs to another study, concerning T cells expressing NK-cell markers. From that paper: The TCR beta cDNA came from 5'RACE template switching with UMIs.

This sequence was found in a man between 45 and 60 years old who received an inactivated influenza vaccine. Source: PBMCs from blood, taken on the day of vaccination.

CDR3 sequence: CASVEDTGVRGYTF. Written as DNA, the CDR3 is TGCGCCAGCGTGGAGGATACAGGGGTTCGAGGCTACACCTTC. The chain employs TRBV5-1 and TRBJ1-2; TRBD1 matches 7 bases. Germline CDR1 reads SGHRS; CDR2 reads YFSETQ. V shed 7 bases and J 8 bases; nucleotides not matched to a gene: 14. This CDR3 has 14 residues. Looking up the rest from reference TRBV5-1 and TRBJ1-2 gives the full variable domain: KAGVTQTPRYLIKTRGQQVTLSCSPISGHRSVSWYQQTPGQGLQFLFEYFSETQRNKGNFPGRFSGRQFSNSRSEMNVSTLELGDSALYLCASVEDTGVRGYTFGSGTRLTVV.